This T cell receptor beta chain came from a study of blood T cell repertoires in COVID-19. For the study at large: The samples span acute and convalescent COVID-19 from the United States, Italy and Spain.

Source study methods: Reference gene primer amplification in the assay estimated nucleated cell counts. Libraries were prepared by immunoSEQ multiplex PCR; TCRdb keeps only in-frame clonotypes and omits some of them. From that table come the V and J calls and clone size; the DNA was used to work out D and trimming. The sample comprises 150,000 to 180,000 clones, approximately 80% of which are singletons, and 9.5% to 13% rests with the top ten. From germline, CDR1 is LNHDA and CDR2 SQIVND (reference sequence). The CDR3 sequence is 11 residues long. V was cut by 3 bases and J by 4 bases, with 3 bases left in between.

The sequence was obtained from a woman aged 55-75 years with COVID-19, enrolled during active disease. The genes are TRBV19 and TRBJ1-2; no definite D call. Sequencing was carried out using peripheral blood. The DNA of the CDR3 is TGTGCCAGTAGTATGGCCTATGGCTACACCTTC. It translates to CASSMAYGYTF.